This entry lists 8 T cell receptor beta chains sequenced from one sample in a study of blood T cell repertoires in COVID-19. Repertoires were generated with immunoSEQ multiplex PCR, while TCRdb's copy carries only in-frame clones and drops some. The data show about 360,000 clones, with more than 70% seen just once and roughly 2% held by the top ten. What was sequenced was PBMCs or T cells enriched from blood (not recorded which). All receptors come from a man aged 35 to 55 in a cohort exposed to, infected with or recovered from COVID-19 (not recorded which).

The chain employs TRBV5-1 and TRBJ1-2; 7 bases are shared with TRBD1. Germline-derived CDR1 and CDR2 are SGHRS and YFSETQ. The CDR3 has 12 amino acids. The trim removed 4 bases at V and 3 bases at J, leaving 0 bases unmatched. The CDR3 sequence is CASSDRDYGYTF. The DNA for the CDR3 is TGCGCCAGCAGCGACAGGGACTATGGCTACACCTTC.

The V gene is TRBV19, the J gene TRBJ1-2; weak D call: TRBD1 (5 bases). From germline, CDR1 is LNHDA and CDR2 SQIVND (reference sequence). V was trimmed by 6 bases and J by 8 bases, leaving 16 bases between them. This CDR3 is built from 13 residues. CDR3 nucleotide sequence: TGTGCCAGTAGCAAAACGGGGGGGAGCGGCTACACCTTC. This gives the protein CASSKTGGSGYTF.

This clone has only one observation. This chain links TRBV7-9 with TRBJ2-7; a weak D match, TRBD1 (5 bases). The CDR3 is made up of 12 amino acids. V lost 5 bases, J lost 5 bases, and 10 bases lay in between. Germline V gives CDR1 SEHNR, CDR2 FQNEAQ (reference sequence). DNA of the CDR3: TGTGCCAGCAGCGACCAGGGCCACGAGCAGTACTTC. Translation gives CASSDQGHEQYF.

The chain recombines TRBV5-6 with TRBJ1-5, with TRBD1 matching 8 bases. This CDR3 comprises 16 residues. The V gene end was trimmed by 4 bases and the J gene end by 3 bases; junction bases not matched to a gene: 9. CDR1 and CDR2 from the germline V gene are SGHDT and YYEEEE. Written as DNA, the CDR3 is TGTGCCAGCAGCCACAGCGGACAGGGTTTCAATCAGCCCCAGCATTTT. It specifies CASSHSGQGFNQPQHF.

The chain couples TRBV11-3 to TRBJ2-1; D perhaps matches TRBD2 (6 bases). V gave up 3 bases and J gave up 7 bases, with 13 bases separating them. In germline, CDR1 is SGHNT, CDR2 YENEEA. The length of the CDR3 is 14 residues. CDR3: CASSLTGVNNEQFF. DNA of the CDR3: TGTGCCAGCAGCTTGACGGGAGTTAATAATGAGCAGTTCTTC.

The chain links TRBV6-5 to TRBJ2-1; possible D gene TRBD1, 5 bases. The V gene lost 11 bases and the J gene lost 2 bases, with 16 bases spanning the gap. The germline V gene encodes CDR1 MNHEY and CDR2 SVGAGI. The CDR3 spans 14 residues. This CDR3 is CASCGRVPYNEQFF. The DNA of the CDR3 is TGTGCCTCCTGTGGCAGGGTCCCCTACAATGAGCAGTTCTTC.

This clone was detected once. The chain combines TRBV29-1 with TRBJ2-1, with TRBD1 identical over 10 bases. CDR3 length: 15 amino acids. J was trimmed by 6 bases and V by 4 bases; bases with no gene match: 9. Looked up from germline, CDR1 is SQVTM and CDR2 is ANQGSEA. CDR3 in amino acids: CSVVPRTGGSNEQFF. The DNA of the CDR3 is TGCAGCGTTGTACCCCGGACAGGGGGTTCCAATGAGCAGTTCTTC.

The chain links TRBV6-1 to TRBJ1-1; 12 nucleotides agree with TRBD1. The CDR3 has 16 amino acids. Germline V gene data show CDR1 as MNHNS and CDR2 as SASEGT. J gave up 7 bases and V 0 bases, and 6 bases lay outside the gene matches. The CDR3, as DNA: TGTGCCAGCAGTGAAGCGGGACAGGGGGCCAACCGTGAAGCTTTCTTT. It translates to CASSEAGQGANREAFF.